This T cell receptor (beta chain) was profiled in a study of control samples from healthy donors and cancer patients. Using immunoSEQ multiplex PCR, the repertoire was profiled, and TCRdb retains in-frame clones only, with some absent. The profile shows 120,000 or so clones, around 86% of them singletons. V was shortened by 2 bases and J by 3 bases, with 15 bases between the two germline ends. CDR3 length equals 16 residues. Germline assignment: CDR1 MNHNS and CDR2 SASEGT. The sequenced sample consisted of blood. The sequence derives from a man aged 35 to 55 in good health. The J gene is TRBJ2-3, the V gene TRBV6-1; D is uncertain. The chain's CDR3 is CASSETPPPPTDTQYF. In DNA form, the CDR3 reads TGTGCCAGCAGTGAAACCCCTCCACCGCCGACAGATACGCAGTATTTT.